The 25 T cell receptor beta chains below were found in one sample sequenced in a study of cytomegalovirus exposure and HLA in healthy donors. PCR amplification relied on 60 Vbeta primers (plus 13 Jbeta primers). Generated by immunoSEQ multiplex PCR, the TCRdb table keeps only in-frame clones and is missing some. Found here are about 87,000 clones; the top ten clones hold 15%. The sequenced sample consisted of PBMCs. The receptors derive from a man between 50 and 59 years old in good health and CMV-seropositive.

This chain links TRBV5-6 with TRBJ2-1, with 10 bases fitting TRBD1. The CDR3 has 14 amino acids. The germline V gene encodes CDR1 SGHDT and CDR2 YYEEEE. V was pared by 4 bases and J by 8 bases, with 6 bases of the junction left unmatched. DNA of the CDR3: TGTGCCAGCAGCGGGACAGGGGTGTTGGATGAGCAGTTCTTC. This encodes CASSGTGVLDEQFF.

The genes are TRBV29-1 and TRBJ2-1, with D maybe TRBD2 (6 bases). Germline lookup yields CDR1 SQVTM and CDR2 ANQGSEA. V was trimmed by 6 bases and J by 0 bases, leaving 9 bases between them. This CDR3 is built from 13 residues. Here the CDR3 DNA reads TGCAGCGTGAGCGGGTACTCCTACAATGAGCAGTTCTTC. This encodes CSVSGYSYNEQFF.

The rearrangement links TRBV19 to TRBJ1-1, with D uncertain. CDR3 length equals 11 residues. Germline CDR1 LNHDA, CDR2 SQIVND (reference sequence). Trimming removed 5 bases at V and 3 bases at J, with 4 bases between. CDR3 in amino acids: CASSHYTEAFF. CDR3 sequence (DNA): TGTGCCAGTAGTCATTACACTGAAGCTTTCTTT.

The chain joins TRBV15 to TRBJ2-4, with 8 bases lining up with TRBD1. Per the germline V gene, CDR1 is LNHNV and CDR2 is YYDKDF (reference sequence). V shed 1 base and J 3 bases; nucleotides not matched to a gene: 5. The CDR3 extends over 16 amino acids. The CDR3 DNA is TGTGCCACCAGCAGAGTGGACAGGGACGGCAAAAACATTCAGTACTTC. Translated, it gives CATSRVDRDGKNIQYF. The full variable domain, its missing parts supplied by reference TRBV15 and TRBJ2-4, is DAMVIQNPRYQVTQFGKPVTLSCSQTLNHNVMYWYQQKSSQAPKLLFHYYDKDFNNEADTPDNFQSRRPNTSFCFLDIRSPGLGDTAMYLCATSRVDRDGKNIQYFGAGTRLSVL.

The chain links TRBV18 to TRBJ2-5; 12 positions match TRBD2. Germline CDR1 reads KGHSH; CDR2 reads LQKENI. This CDR3 is 17 amino acids long. The V segment lost 3 bases and the J segment 2 bases; nucleotides outside the gene matches: 7. The CDR3 DNA follows: TGTGCCAGCTCACCGACTAGCGGGAGATTGGAGCAAGAGACCCAGTACTTC. It translates to CASSPTSGRLEQETQYF. Based on the CDR3 plus reference TRBV18 and TRBJ2-5, the full variable domain is NAGVMQNPRHLVRRRGQEARLRCSPMKGHSHVYWYRQLPEEGLKFMVYLQKENIIDESGMPKERFSAEFPKEGPSILRIQQVVRGDSAAYFCASSPTSGRLEQETQYFGPGTRLLVL.

The chain has TRBV28 and TRBJ1-1, with TRBD1 matching over 9 bases. This CDR3 has 16 amino acids. Looked up from germline, CDR1 is MDHEN and CDR2 is SYDVKM. With V trimmed by 3 bases and J by 3 bases, 8 bases remained unmatched. The CDR3 is CASSFPGTGWHTEAFF. CDR3 nucleotide sequence: TGTGCCAGCAGTTTTCCCGGGACAGGGTGGCACACTGAAGCTTTCTTT.

The J gene is TRBJ2-7, the V gene TRBV4-3; 12 bases agree with TRBD2. Germline trimming cut 5 bases from V and 2 bases from J; bases unmatched to any gene: 1. CDR1 and CDR2 (germline): LGHNA, YSLEER. The CDR3 has 14 amino acids. The chain's CDR3 is CASSSSGRAYEQYF. CDR3 DNA: TGCGCCAGCAGCTCTAGCGGGAGGGCCTACGAGCAGTACTTC.

This rearrangement joins TRBV28 to TRBJ2-7; 11 positions agree with TRBD2. The V gene end was trimmed by 5 bases and the J gene end by 1 base; junction bases not matched to a gene: 4. There are 15 residues in the CDR3. Germline V gene data show CDR1 as MDHEN and CDR2 as SYDVKM. The CDR3 DNA sequence: TGTGCCAGCAGTCCCAGGACTAGCGGGTCCTACGAGCAGTACGTC. Its translation: CASSPRTSGSYEQYV.

The chain couples TRBV6-5 to TRBJ1-1; the D gene is possibly TRBD1 (6 bases). CDR3 size: 13 residues. Germline V gene data show CDR1 as MNHEY and CDR2 as SVGAGI. V lost 2 bases and J 5 bases, leaving 9 bases between the germline ends. The DNA of the CDR3 is TGTGCCAGCAGTTACATGGGACAAACTGAAGCTTTCTTT. This codes for CASSYMGQTEAFF.

The genes are TRBV28 and TRBJ1-1, with 8 positions matching TRBD1. Looked up from germline, CDR1 is MDHEN and CDR2 is SYDVKM. This CDR3 region has 15 residues. V lost 2 bases to trimming and J lost 8 bases; unmatched junction nucleotides: 10. The CDR3, as DNA: TGTGCCAGCAGTTTAGGAGGACAGGGATATGGGGAAGCTTTCTTT. It yields the protein CASSLGGQGYGEAFF. Drawing the rest from reference TRBV28 and TRBJ1-1, the complete variable domain is DVKVTQSSRYLVKRTGEKVFLECVQDMDHENMFWYRQDPGLGLRLIYFSYDVKMKEKGDIPEGYSVSREKKERFSLILESASTNQTSMYLCASSLGGQGYGEAFFGQGTRLTVV.

The V and J genes are TRBV7-9 and TRBJ1-1, with 7 nucleotides matching TRBD1. In germline, CDR1 is SEHNR, CDR2 FQNEAQ (reference sequence). This CDR3 has 15 residues. V trimming: 5 bases; J trimming: 5 bases; junction bases outside the gene matches: 11. In DNA, the CDR3 is TGTGCCAGCAGCCTTTACAGGGGATCCAGAACTGAAGCTTTCTTT. As protein: CASSLYRGSRTEAFF.

The chain recombines TRBV6-5 with TRBJ1-3; D not resolved. The V end lost 7 bases, the J end lost 0 bases, and 7 bases lay between the germline ends. CDR3 length equals 13 residues. CDR1 is MNHEY, CDR2 SVGAGI, per germline. The CDR3 loop is CASTAYSGNTIYF. The CDR3 DNA is TGTGCCAGCACCGCGTACTCTGGAAACACCATATATTTT.

The chain links TRBV7-2 to TRBJ2-3; 13 bases line up with TRBD2. The CDR3 is 18 residues long. After removal of 3 bases from V and 6 bases from J, the junction contained 12 bases not matched to a gene. Germline-derived CDR1 and CDR2 are SGHTA and FQGNSA. CDR3 in DNA: TGTGCCAGCAGCTTCTCCCTCTTGACTAGCGGGAGGTTGGATACGCAGTATTTT. Its translation is CASSFSLLTSGRLDTQYF.

The CDR3 loop is CASSFTSSGNTIYF. CDR3 DNA: TGTGCCAGCAGCTTTACGAGCTCTGGAAACACCATATATTTT. V gene TRBV7-9 combines with J gene TRBJ1-3, with D uncertain. The CDR3 runs 14 residues. Germline assignment: CDR1 SEHNR and CDR2 FQNEAQ (reference sequence). V was trimmed by 3 bases and J by 0 bases, leaving 6 bases between them.

V is TRBV4-3 and J is TRBJ2-1; D possibly corresponds to TRBD1 (5 bases). V dropped 1 base and J dropped 7 bases, with 11 bases sitting between them. This CDR3 has 14 amino acids. Germline CDR1 and CDR2: LGHNA and YSLEER. CDR3 DNA sequence: TGCGCCAGCAGCCAAGCAGGGCTGGGAAATGAGCAGTTCTTC. This codes for CASSQAGLGNEQFF.

This sequence joins TRBV7-9 and TRBJ2-1, with D possibly TRBD2 on 7 matching bases. Germline V gene sequence: CDR1 SEHNR, CDR2 FQNEAQ (reference sequence). The V gene lost 6 bases and the J gene lost 6 bases, with 18 bases spanning the gap. The length of the CDR3 is 15 residues. CDR3 in amino acids: CASRQGLGGINEQFF. In nucleotides, the CDR3 is TGTGCCAGCAGGCAAGGACTAGGGGGGATCAATGAGCAGTTCTTC.

The chain recombines TRBV29-1 with TRBJ2-2; TRBD1 aligns across 8 bases. Trimming at V came to 6 bases and at J to 2 bases, leaving 5 bases not matched to a gene. Germline V gene lookup returns CDR1 SQVTM and CDR2 ANQGSEA. The CDR3 covers 14 residues. CDR3 sequence reads: CSVTDRGNTGELFF. The CDR3 region has the DNA TGCAGCGTCACAGACAGGGGAAACACCGGGGAGCTGTTTTTT.

The V and J genes are TRBV5-6 and TRBJ2-7, with 9 bases fitting TRBD2. The CDR3 covers 14 residues. The V segment lost 4 bases and the J segment 3 bases; nucleotides outside the gene matches: 5. Germline CDR1 reads SGHDT; CDR2 reads YYEEEE. The CDR3 region has the DNA TGTGCCAGCAGCCCGGGCGGGAGGGGCTACGAGCAGTACGTC. The encoded protein is CASSPGGRGYEQYV.

The CDR3 region is CASSSGGGELFF. Written as DNA, the CDR3 is TGTGCCAGCAGCTCGGGGGGCGGGGAGCTGTTTTTT. V and J are TRBV7-3 and TRBJ2-2; 7 positions match TRBD2. CDR1 is SGHTA and CDR2 is FQGTGA in the germline V gene. Losses at the gene ends were 4 bases for V and 7 bases for J; bases not matched to a gene: 0. There are 12 residues in the CDR3.

V usage is TRBV6-1 and J usage is TRBJ2-7; tentatively, D is TRBD1 (5 bases). V was pared by 6 bases and J by 2 bases, with 17 bases between. CDR3 length: 15 residues. Per germline, CDR1 MNHNS and CDR2 SASEGT. CDR3 nucleotides: TGTGCCAGCAGCCCCGTTGGGCAGGGTGCCTACGAGCAGTACGTC. This encodes CASSPVGQGAYEQYV.

This sequence joins TRBV9 and TRBJ2-5; maybe TRBD1 (6 bases). The germline CDR1 and CDR2 sequences are SGDLS and YYNGEE. The CDR3 extends over 15 amino acids. Trimming took 4 bases from V and 1 from J, leaving 14 bases between them. The CDR3 nucleotides read TGTGCCAGCAGCACCCGACAGGCGAGCCAAGAGACCCAGTACTTC. This gives the protein CASSTRQASQETQYF.

V gene TRBV6-6 combines with J gene TRBJ1-5, with TRBD1 as a possible D gene (5 bases). This CDR3 is built from 12 residues. V was pared by 6 bases and J by 6 bases, with 9 bases between. Germline-derived CDR1 and CDR2 are MNHNY and SVGAGI (reference sequence). DNA of the CDR3: TGTGCCAGCAGGGCAGGGTCTCAGCCCCAGCATTTT. Translation gives CASRAGSQPQHF.

The chain has TRBV14 and TRBJ1-6; 8 nucleotides match TRBD1. Per the germline V gene, CDR1 is SGHDN and CDR2 is FVKESK. The CDR3 totals 13 residues. V lost 4 bases to trimming and J lost 9 bases; unmatched junction nucleotides: 2. In DNA form, the CDR3 reads TGTGCCAGCAGCCGGGACAGGAGTTCACCCCTCCACTTT. Encoded protein: CASSRDRSSPLHF.

This chain uses TRBV7-9 with TRBJ2-6; 8 bases map to TRBD1. Germline CDR1 reads SEHNR; CDR2 reads FQNEAQ (reference sequence). Germline trimming cut 4 bases from V and 12 bases from J; bases unmatched to any gene: 8. This CDR3 is built from 14 residues. The CDR3 region is CASSSTGAGRVLTF. The CDR3 DNA reads TGTGCCAGCAGCTCGACAGGGGCTGGACGCGTCCTGACTTTC.

This chain connects TRBV18 to TRBJ1-1; the match to TRBD1 covers 7 bases. J was trimmed by 2 bases and V by 3 bases; bases with no gene match: 3. This CDR3 spans 14 amino acids. Looked up from germline, CDR1 is KGHSH and CDR2 is LQKENI. This CDR3 is CASSPGQTNTEAFF. The DNA of the CDR3 is TGTGCCAGCTCACCGGGACAGACAAACACTGAAGCTTTCTTT.